The entry below describes one T cell receptor beta chain. What it recognizes is unknown. This specimen comes from a study of T cell repertoires and leukemia-associated antigens. The CDR3 sequence is 16 residues long. Germline CDR1 is MNHEY and CDR2 is SVGAGI. Trimming removed 2 bases from V and 4 bases from J, with 18 bases in between. TCRdb ran MiXCR on the 5' RACE reads and lists one entry per CDR3 protein. Here the sample spans 9,700 or so distinct CDR3 sequences, roughly 40% being singletons. The sequence was collected from a female donor in good health. Sequencing input: CD3+ T cells sorted from blood and cultured. The chain couples TRBV6-5 to TRBJ2-7, with D hard to call. The CDR3 reads CASSYKFASPPYEQYF. CDR3 DNA sequence: TGTGCCAGCAGTTACAAATTTGCCAGTCCCCCTTACGAGCAGTACTTC.